This T cell receptor beta chain comes out of a study of T-cell memory formation after mild COVID-19. TCRdb itself ran the 5' RACE reads through MiXCR, one entry per CDR3 protein. The sample holds a few hundred thousand distinct CDR3 sequences, 16% seen once. This clonotype appeared a few times. With 5 bases clipped from V and 4 bases from J, the junction kept 8 bases outside the gene matches. The CDR3 length is 14 residues. The germline CDR1 and CDR2 sequences are DFQATT and SNEGSKA (reference sequence). Sequenced input: PBMCs or a T cell subset sorted from them (not recorded which). The chain has TRBV20-1 and TRBJ2-3; 8 bases map to TRBD1. The clonotype was recovered from a man in his late teens or twenties who had mild COVID-19 (a few samples of this study predate the infection). Cell type and time point are not known. The CDR3 coding sequence is TGCAGTGCTCACGACAGGGGACTGGCAGATACGCAGTATTTT. Translating it yields CSAHDRGLADTQYF.